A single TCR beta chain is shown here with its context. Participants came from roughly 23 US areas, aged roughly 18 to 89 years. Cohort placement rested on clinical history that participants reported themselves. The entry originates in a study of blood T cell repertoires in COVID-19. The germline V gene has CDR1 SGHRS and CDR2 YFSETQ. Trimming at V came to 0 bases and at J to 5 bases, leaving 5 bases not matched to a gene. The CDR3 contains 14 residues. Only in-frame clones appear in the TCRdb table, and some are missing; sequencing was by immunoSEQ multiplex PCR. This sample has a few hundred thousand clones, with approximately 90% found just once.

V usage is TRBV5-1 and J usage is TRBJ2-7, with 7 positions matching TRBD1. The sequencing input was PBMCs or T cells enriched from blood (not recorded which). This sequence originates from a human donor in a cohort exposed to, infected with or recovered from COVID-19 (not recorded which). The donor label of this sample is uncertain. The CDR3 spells CASSLGQGVNEQYF. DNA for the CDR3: TGCGCCAGCAGCTTGGGCCAGGGGGTAAACGAGCAGTACTTC.